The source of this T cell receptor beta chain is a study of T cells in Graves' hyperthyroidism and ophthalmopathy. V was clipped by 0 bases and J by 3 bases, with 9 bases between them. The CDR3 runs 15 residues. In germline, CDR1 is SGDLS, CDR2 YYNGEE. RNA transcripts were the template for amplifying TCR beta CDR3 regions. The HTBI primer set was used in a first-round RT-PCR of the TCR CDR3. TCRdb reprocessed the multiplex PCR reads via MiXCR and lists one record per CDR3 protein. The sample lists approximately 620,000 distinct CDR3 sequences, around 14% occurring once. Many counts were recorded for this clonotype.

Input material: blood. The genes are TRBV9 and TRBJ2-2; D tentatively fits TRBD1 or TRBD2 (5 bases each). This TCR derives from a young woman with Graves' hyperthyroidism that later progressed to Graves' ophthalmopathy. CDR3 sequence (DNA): TGTGCCAGCAGCGTAGAAGGGACCCACACCGGGGAGCTGTTTTTT. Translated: CASSVEGTHTGELFF.